The 5 T cell receptor beta chains listed next were all sequenced from one sample in a study of blood T cell repertoires in COVID-19. The assay was immunoSEQ multiplex PCR, and TCRdb's table has in-frame clones only and misses some. The data contain 150,000 or so clones, 87% of them seen just once; the ten biggest clones take up about 4.1%. The sequenced sample consisted of PBMCs or T cells enriched from blood (not recorded which). The origin of the receptors is a woman aged 40-49 years who had been exposed to COVID-19.

The chain carries TRBV29-1 and TRBJ2-7; 7 positions match TRBD1. Germline assignment: CDR1 SQVTM and CDR2 ANQGSEA. The CDR3 is made up of 12 amino acids. After removal of 4 bases from V and 3 bases from J, the junction contained 3 bases not matched to a gene. CDR3 coding DNA: TGCAGCGTTGCTTGGACAGGCTACGAGCAGTACTTC. This translates into CSVAWTGYEQYF.

This chain joins TRBV6-5 and TRBJ1-6, with TRBD1 as a possible D gene (5 bases). This CDR3 has 12 residues. V lost 8 bases and J lost 10, with 12 bases in between. The germline V gene has CDR1 MNHEY and CDR2 SVGAGI. The CDR3 sequence: CASGQPGSPLHF. The CDR3 region has the DNA TGTGCCAGCGGACAACCAGGATCACCCCTCCACTTT.

The rearrangement links TRBV3-1 (or the pseudogene TRBV3-2) to TRBJ1-2, with 7 nucleotides matching TRBD1. Germline V CDR1 and CDR2: LGHDT, YNNKEL (reference sequence). The CDR3 length is 13 residues. The V and J ends lost 3 bases and 8 bases, in that order; junction bases with no gene match: 6. The CDR3 coding sequence is TGTGCCAGCAGCCACTCACAGGGGTTGGGCTACACCTTC. It is translated as CASSHSQGLGYTF.

CDR3 residues: CASSLAGRSGYTF. DNA of the CDR3: TGCGCCAGCAGCTTGGCCGGCAGGTCTGGCTACACCTTC. V and J are TRBV5-1 and TRBJ1-2; no definite D call. The CDR3 sequence is 13 residues long. Trimming cost V 0 bases and J 7 bases, with 10 bases left between them. Per the germline V gene, CDR1 is SGHRS and CDR2 is YFSETQ.

This clone has just one count. The chain is built from TRBV5-5 and TRBJ2-7; TRBD1 might be the D (7 bases). Germline CDR1 and CDR2: SGHKS and YYEKEE (reference sequence). The CDR3 extends over 15 amino acids. V lost 4 bases and J 9 bases, leaving 23 bases between the germline ends. CDR3 bases: TGTGCCAGCAGCCCGGGGGCGACAGGGCTTTTGGTGCAGTACTTC. Translated: CASSPGATGLLVQYF. Full variable domain (remainder filled in from reference TRBV5-5 and TRBJ2-7): DAGVTQSPTHLIKTRGQQVTLRCSPISGHKSVSWYQQVLGQGPQFIFQYYEKEERGRGNFPDRFSARQFPNYSSELNVNALLLGDSALYLCASSPGATGLLVQYFGPGTRLTVT.